This T cell receptor beta chain is from a study of CD8 T cells in acute hepatitis C reinfection. Overall study results and limits: One of thirteen outcome-independent public clonotypes used V04-02/J02-02.

This clone was counted a few times. Its antigen remains unknown. Time point of the sample: naive CD8 control sorted from an acute-time-point sample. Generated by immunoSEQ multiplex PCR, the TCRdb table keeps only in-frame clones and is missing some. The sample holds over 30,000 clones; approximately 83% are singletons and the top ten take roughly 11%. What was sequenced was naive CD8+ T cells from PBMCs. The source of this sequence is a woman younger than 35 who spontaneously cleared hepatitis C infection.

The CDR3: CASSDGQGNQPQHF. CDR3 nucleotide sequence: TGTGCCAGCAGCGACGGACAGGGCAATCAGCCCCAGCATTTT. The chain carries TRBV7-9 and TRBJ1-5, with 7 bases that match TRBD1. V gave up 5 bases and J gave up 2 bases; unmatched junction bases: 3. The germline V gene encodes CDR1 SEHNR and CDR2 FQNEAQ (reference sequence). The CDR3 spans 14 residues.